Presented here are 7 T cell receptor beta chains from one specimen sequenced in a study of T cells expressing NK-cell markers. After re-calling the 5' RACE reads, TCRdb lists one entry per CDR3 protein, DNA absent. Its table records approximately 460,000 distinct CDR3 sequences. The sequencing sample was made of blood T cells: a sorted CD56 or NKG2C T cell subset, CD4+ or CD8+ T cells, or bulk PBMC T cells (not recorded which). The receptors derive from a woman aged 18 to 75 in good health.

The rearrangement links TRBV19 to TRBJ2-1; the D call from TCRdb, TRBD2, cannot be confirmed without DNA. This CDR3 has 17 residues. Germline V gene lookup returns CDR1 LNHDA and CDR2 SQIVND (reference sequence). The CDR3 sequence is CASSARTSGGGKGEQFF.

This chain links TRBV20-1 with TRBJ2-3; TCRdb lists TRBD2, though no DNA is available to test this call. Germline values: CDR1 DFQATT, CDR2 SNEGSKA (reference sequence). This CDR3 has 15 amino acids. CDR3 sequence reads: CSARGVAGSTDTQYF.

V is TRBV20-1 and J is TRBJ1-2; the TCRdb D gene call, TRBD1, has no DNA to confirm it. CDR3 length equals 12 residues. Per the germline V gene, CDR1 is DFQATT and CDR2 is SNEGSKA (reference sequence). The CDR3 sequence is CSARTGPYGYTF.

V gene TRBV4-2 combines with J gene TRBJ2-3; the TRBD2 assignment by TCRdb is unverifiable without DNA. The V gene's germline CDR1 is LGHNA and CDR2 YNFKEQ. This CDR3 has 18 amino acids. The CDR3 spells CASSQGARLAGITDTQYF.

The chain uses TRBV6-1 and TRBJ1-6; the TRBD1 assignment by TCRdb is unverifiable without DNA. This CDR3 is built from 14 residues. Per the germline V gene, CDR1 is MNHNS and CDR2 is SASEGT. CDR3 region: CASRSDRVRSPLHF.

V is TRBV15 and J is TRBJ1-1. CDR1 and CDR2 from the germline V gene are LNHNV and YYDKDF (reference sequence). The CDR3 loop spans 13 amino acids. The CDR3 loop is CATRITPNTEAFF.

The V and J genes are TRBV7-9 and TRBJ2-1; TCRdb's D gene call, TRBD2, goes unchecked for lack of DNA. The CDR3 spans 15 residues. Germline CDR1 reads SEHNR; CDR2 reads FQNEAQ (reference sequence). This chain's CDR3 is CASSQTSLSYNEQFF. The full variable domain, rest sourced from reference TRBV7-9 and TRBJ2-1, is DTGVSQNPRHKITKRGQNVTFRCDPISEHNRLYWYRQTLGQGPEFLTYFQNEAQLEKSRLLSDRFSAERPKGSFSTLEIQRTEQGDSAMYLCASSQTSLSYNEQFFGPGTRLTVL.